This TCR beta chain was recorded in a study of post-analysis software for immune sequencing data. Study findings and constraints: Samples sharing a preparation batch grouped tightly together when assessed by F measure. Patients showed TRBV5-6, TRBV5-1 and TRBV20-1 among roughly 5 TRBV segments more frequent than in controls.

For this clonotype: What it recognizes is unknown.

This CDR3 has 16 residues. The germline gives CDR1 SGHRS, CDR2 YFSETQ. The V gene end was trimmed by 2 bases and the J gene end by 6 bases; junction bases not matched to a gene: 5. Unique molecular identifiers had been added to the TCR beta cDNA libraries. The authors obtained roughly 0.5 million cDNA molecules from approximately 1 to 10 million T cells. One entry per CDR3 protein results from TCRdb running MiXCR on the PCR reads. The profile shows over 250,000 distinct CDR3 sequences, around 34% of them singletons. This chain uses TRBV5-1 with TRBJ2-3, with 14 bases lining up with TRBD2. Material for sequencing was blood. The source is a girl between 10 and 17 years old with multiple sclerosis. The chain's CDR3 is CASSFGTSGSLDTQYF. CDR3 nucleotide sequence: TGCGCCAGCAGCTTCGGGACTAGCGGGAGTTTGGATACGCAGTATTTT.